These T cell receptor beta chains were read from a single sample in a study of OX40 agonist ivuxolimab in advanced cancers. The assay was immunoSEQ multiplex PCR, and TCRdb's table has in-frame clones only and misses some. The profile shows approximately 22,000 clones, under 85% of them singletons. The material sequenced was CD4+ or CD8+ T cells sorted from blood, taken in a trial of the OX40 agonist ivuxolimab. Source of these receptors: an adult with an advanced solid tumor such as melanoma, head and neck, liver or kidney cancer. CDR3s include the opening cysteine and the closing phenylalanine or tryptophan. D genes are given only for firm matches. Size is omitted from some rows. Given values are once, few, many or a class for expanded clones.

CDR3aa	CDR3nt	j_gene	abundance	d_gene	v_gene
CASRLTGNTEAFF	TGTGCCAGCCGCTTGACAGGCAACACTGAAGCTTTCTTT	TRBJ1-1	-	-	TRBV27
CASSYSGALKLFF	TGTGCCAGCAGTTACTCCGGCGCGCTAAAACTGTTTTTT	TRBJ1-4	-	-	TRBV6-5
CASSQAPAETSYNEQFF	TGTGCCAGCAGCCAAGCACCAGCGGAGACGTCCTACAATGAGCAGTTCTTC	TRBJ2-1	-	-	TRBV4-2
CASSLAGVYEQYF	TGTGCCAGCAGCTTAGCGGGGGTATACGAGCAGTACTTC	TRBJ2-7	-	-	TRBV7-9
CASRGEQISNQPQHF	TGTGCCAGCAGAGGTGAACAGATTAGCAATCAGCCCCAGCATTTT	TRBJ1-5	-	-	TRBV2
CASSLLGRDPMNTEAFF	TGTGCCAGCAGCTTGTTGGGACGGGACCCCATGAACACTGAAGCTTTCTTT	TRBJ1-1	once	-	TRBV11-2
CSVEWGARGYTEAFF	TGCAGCGTTGAGTGGGGGGCGCGGGGCTACACTGAAGCTTTCTTT	TRBJ1-1	-	-	TRBV29-1
CATSKPRDRGLYEQYF	TGTGCCACCAGCAAGCCCCGGGACAGGGGACTGTACGAGCAGTACTTC	TRBJ2-7	-	TRBD1	TRBV15
CASSFRSYGYTF	TGTGCCAGCAGCTTCCGGTCCTATGGCTACACCTTC	TRBJ1-2	-	-	TRBV2
CASSERPSTGELFF	TGTGCCAGTAGTGAGCGACCCTCCACCGGGGAGCTGTTTTTT	TRBJ2-2	-	-	TRBV19
CASSSQVPNTGELFF	TGTGCCAGCAGTTCACAGGTCCCGAACACCGGGGAGCTGTTTTTT	TRBJ2-2	-	-	TRBV27
CASRRTGATNEKLFF	TGTGCCAGCAGGCGAACAGGTGCAACTAATGAAAAACTGTTTTTT	TRBJ1-4	-	-	TRBV28
CASSARTGVYTEAFF	TGTGCCAGCAGCGCTCGGACAGGGGTGTACACTGAAGCTTTCTTT	TRBJ1-1	-	TRBD1	TRBV9
CASSEAGGDTDTQYF	TGCGCCAGCAGTGAGGCGGGGGGGGACACAGATACGCAGTATTTT	TRBJ2-3	-	TRBD2	TRBV10-1
CATSRDRDSYPSYEQYF	TGTGCCACCAGCAGAGATCGGGACAGCTACCCTAGTTACGAGCAGTACTTC	TRBJ2-7	few	TRBD1	TRBV15
CASPLPVYEQYF	TGTGCCAGCCCACTGCCGGTGTACGAGCAGTACTTC	TRBJ2-7	-	-	TRBV18
CAWSAFQTGSTEAFF	TGTGCCTGGAGTGCATTCCAGACCGGGAGCACTGAAGCTTTCTTT	TRBJ1-1	once	-	TRBV30
CASSTGNSPLHF	TGTGCCAGTAGTACCGGGAATTCACCCCTCCACTTT	TRBJ1-6	-	-	TRBV19
CASSIGQGGNNEQFF	TGTGCCAGCAGCATCGGACAGGGAGGGAACAATGAGCAGTTCTTC	TRBJ2-1	-	-	TRBV4-2
CASSRYPYQETQYF	TGTGCCAGTAGTAGGTACCCGTACCAAGAGACCCAGTACTTC	TRBJ2-5	-	-	TRBV19
CASSPGPRGTDTQYF	TGTGCCAGCAGCCCGGGGCCCAGAGGCACAGATACGCAGTATTTT	TRBJ2-3	-	-	TRBV13
CASILSEKLFF	TGCGCCAGCATATTAAGTGAAAAACTGTTTTTT	TRBJ1-4	-	-	TRBV23-1
CASKGDRGGRQPQHF	TGTGCCAGTAAGGGGGACAGGGGTGGTCGTCAGCCCCAGCATTTT	TRBJ1-5	-	TRBD1	TRBV19
CATAGTGLILYGYTF	TGTGCCACCGCCGGGACAGGGCTCATCCTCTATGGCTACACCTTC	TRBJ1-2	-	TRBD1	TRBV27
CASSISPGSGSYNEQFF	TGTGCCAGCAGTATATCTCCAGGGTCCGGCTCCTACAATGAGCAGTTCTTC	TRBJ2-1	-	-	TRBV27
CASSLSRAYNEQFF	TGTGCCAGCAGCTTAAGCAGGGCCTACAATGAGCAGTTCTTC	TRBJ2-1	-	-	TRBV13
CAISGSGTRVVDEQFF	TGTGCCATCAGCGGGTCGGGGACTAGGGTGGTCGATGAGCAGTTCTTC	TRBJ2-1	-	TRBD2	TRBV10-3
CASFGPVIMGTEAFF	TGTGCCAGCTTCGGGCCAGTAATCATGGGCACTGAAGCTTTCTTT	TRBJ1-1	once	-	TRBV7-9
CASSGDSTGPADEQFF	TGTGCCAGCAGCGGAGATTCTACGGGACCCGCCGATGAGCAGTTCTTC	TRBJ2-1	-	-	TRBV9
CSVSAGTANTEAFF	TGCAGCGTTTCTGCCGGGACAGCTAACACTGAAGCTTTCTTT	TRBJ1-1	-	TRBD1	TRBV29-1
CASSGYNYNEQFF	TGCGCCAGCTCGGGCTACAACTACAATGAGCAGTTCTTC	TRBJ2-1	-	-	TRBV5-1
CASSLGDAYEQYF	TGTGCCAGCAGTTTAGGGGACGCCTACGAGCAGTACTTC	TRBJ2-7	few	-	TRBV27
CASSGPSSYEQYF	TGTGCCAGCTCGGGACCCAGCTCCTACGAGCAGTACTTC	TRBJ2-7	-	-	TRBV9
CASSPGRISYEQYF	TGCGCCAGCAGCCCGGGACGGATCTCCTACGAGCAGTACTTC	TRBJ2-7	-	-	TRBV5-1
CAWSGDPGQLVNYGYTF	TGTGCCTGGAGTGGGGATCCGGGACAGTTAGTTAACTATGGCTACACCTTC	TRBJ1-2	few	TRBD1	TRBV30
CASSLGLISVENEQFF	TGTGCCAGCAGCTTAGGTTTAATTTCTGTGGAGAATGAGCAGTTCTTC	TRBJ2-1	-	-	TRBV11-3
CASFTRAEETQYF	TGTGCCAGCTTCACCCGGGCGGAAGAGACCCAGTACTTC	TRBJ2-5	-	-	TRBV28
CATSEGRDEQFF	TGTGCCACTTCGGAGGGGAGAGATGAGCAGTTCTTC	TRBJ2-1	-	-	TRBV27
CAISELPDRVSGYTF	TGTGCCATCAGTGAGCTCCCGGACAGGGTCTCTGGCTACACCTTC	TRBJ1-2	few	TRBD1	TRBV10-3
CASRPPDRPNYGYTF	TGCGCCAGCAGGCCTCCGGACAGGCCGAACTATGGCTACACCTTC	TRBJ1-2	-	TRBD1	TRBV5-1
CSPTGELETQYF	TGCAGCCCCACGGGGGAGTTAGAGACCCAGTACTTC	TRBJ2-5	-	-	TRBV29-1
CATEDRGNEKLFF	TGTGCCACAGAGGACAGGGGGAATGAAAAACTGTTTTTT	TRBJ1-4	-	TRBD1	TRBV2
CASSQDREIGELFF	TGCGCCAGCAGCCAAGATAGAGAAATCGGGGAGCTGTTTTTT	TRBJ2-2	-	-	TRBV4-1
CASSDPGQSYEQYF	TGTGCCAGCAGTGACCCAGGACAGTCCTACGAGCAGTACTTC	TRBJ2-7	-	-	TRBV6-1
CASSFGMGTGELFF	TGTGCCAGCAGCTTCGGGATGGGCACCGGGGAGCTGTTTTTT	TRBJ2-2	-	-	TRBV7-9
CAWSMERPTDTQYF	TGTGCCTGGAGTATGGAGCGCCCCACAGATACGCAGTATTTT	TRBJ2-3	-	-	TRBV30
CASSQREASYEQYF	TGCGCCAGCAGCCAGCGGGAGGCATCCTACGAGCAGTACTTC	TRBJ2-7	-	TRBD2	TRBV4-1
CASSENRGHAFF	TGTGCCAGCAGCGAAAACAGGGGGCACGCTTTCTTT	TRBJ1-1	once	TRBD1	TRBV7-3
CASKEGNQPQHF	TGTGCCAGTAAGGAGGGGAATCAGCCCCAGCATTTT	TRBJ1-5	once	-	TRBV28
CASSPAGSYNEQFF	TGTGCCAGCAGTCCAGCGGGATCCTACAATGAGCAGTTCTTC	TRBJ2-1	-	TRBD2	TRBV28
CASSPRTGIDSGNTIYF	TGTGCCAGCAGCCCCCGGACAGGGATCGACTCTGGAAACACCATATATTTT	TRBJ1-3	-	TRBD1	TRBV9
CAWSVQPEAFF	TGTGCCTGGAGTGTACAGCCTGAAGCTTTCTTT	TRBJ1-1	-	-	TRBV30
CASSLRTGLSYEQYF	TGTGCCAGCAGTTTGAGGACAGGGCTTTCCTACGAGCAGTACTTC	TRBJ2-7	-	TRBD1	TRBV13